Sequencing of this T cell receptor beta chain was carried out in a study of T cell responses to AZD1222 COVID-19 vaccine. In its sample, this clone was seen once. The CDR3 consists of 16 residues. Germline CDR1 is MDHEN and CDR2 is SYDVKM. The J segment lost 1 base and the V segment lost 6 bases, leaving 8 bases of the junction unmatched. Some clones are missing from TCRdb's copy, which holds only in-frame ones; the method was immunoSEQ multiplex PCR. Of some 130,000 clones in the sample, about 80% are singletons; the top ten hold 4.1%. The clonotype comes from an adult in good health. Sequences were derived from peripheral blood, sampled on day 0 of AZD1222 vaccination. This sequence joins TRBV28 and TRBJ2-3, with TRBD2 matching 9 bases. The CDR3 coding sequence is TGTGCCAGCAGGTCCAGCGGGGGGCCTCGCACAGATACGCAGTATTTT. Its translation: CASRSSGGPRTDTQYF. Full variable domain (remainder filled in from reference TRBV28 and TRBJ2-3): DVKVTQSSRYLVKRTGEKVFLECVQDMDHENMFWYRQDPGLGLRLIYFSYDVKMKEKGDIPEGYSVSREKKERFSLILESASTNQTSMYLCASRSSGGPRTDTQYFGPGTRLTVL.